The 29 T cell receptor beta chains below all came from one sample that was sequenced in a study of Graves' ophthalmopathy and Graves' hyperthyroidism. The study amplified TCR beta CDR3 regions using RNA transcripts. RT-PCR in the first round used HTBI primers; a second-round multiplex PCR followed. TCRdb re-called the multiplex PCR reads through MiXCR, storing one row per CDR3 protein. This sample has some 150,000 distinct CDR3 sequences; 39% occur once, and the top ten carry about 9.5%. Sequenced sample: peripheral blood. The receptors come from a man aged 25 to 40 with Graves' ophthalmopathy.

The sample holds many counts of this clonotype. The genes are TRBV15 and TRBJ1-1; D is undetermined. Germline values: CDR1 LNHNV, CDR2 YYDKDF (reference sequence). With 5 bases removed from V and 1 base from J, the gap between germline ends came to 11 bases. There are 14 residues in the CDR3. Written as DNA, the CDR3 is TGTGCCACCAGCCAGATGGACGGGAACACTGAAGCTTTCTTT. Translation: CATSQMDGNTEAFF.

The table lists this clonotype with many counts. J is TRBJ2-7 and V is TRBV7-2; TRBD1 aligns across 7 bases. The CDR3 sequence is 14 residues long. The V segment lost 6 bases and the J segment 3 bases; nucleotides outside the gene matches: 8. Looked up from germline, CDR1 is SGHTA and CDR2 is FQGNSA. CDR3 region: CASRYSPGGYEQYF. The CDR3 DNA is TGTGCCAGCAGATACAGCCCAGGGGGCTACGAGCAGTACTTC.

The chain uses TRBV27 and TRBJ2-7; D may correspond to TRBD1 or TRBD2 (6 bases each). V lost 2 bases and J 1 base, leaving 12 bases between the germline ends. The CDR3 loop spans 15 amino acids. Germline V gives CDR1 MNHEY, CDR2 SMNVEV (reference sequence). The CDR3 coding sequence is TGTGCCAGCAGTTTACGGGGGACACCTTCCTACGAGCAGTACTTC. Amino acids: CASSLRGTPSYEQYF.

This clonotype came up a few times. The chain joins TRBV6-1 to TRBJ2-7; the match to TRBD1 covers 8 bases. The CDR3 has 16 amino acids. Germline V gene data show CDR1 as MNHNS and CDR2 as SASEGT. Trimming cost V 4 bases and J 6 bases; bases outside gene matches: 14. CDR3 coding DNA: TGTGCCAGCAGTGGGGTACAGGGGGACCCGAGTTCCGAGCAGTACTTC. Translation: CASSGVQGDPSSEQYF.

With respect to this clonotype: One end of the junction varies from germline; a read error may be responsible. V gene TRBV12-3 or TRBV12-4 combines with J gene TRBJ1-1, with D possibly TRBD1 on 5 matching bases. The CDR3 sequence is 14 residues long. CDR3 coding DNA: TGTACCAGCAGTTCACAGGCCTACAACACTGAAGCTTTCTTT. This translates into CTSSSQAYNTEAFF.

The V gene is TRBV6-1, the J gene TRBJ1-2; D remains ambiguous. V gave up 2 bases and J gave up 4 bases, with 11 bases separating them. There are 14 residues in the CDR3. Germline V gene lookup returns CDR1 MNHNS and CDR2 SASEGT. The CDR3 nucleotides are TGTGCCAGCAGTGAACTTGGACCGTCCTATGGCTACACCTTC. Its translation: CASSELGPSYGYTF.

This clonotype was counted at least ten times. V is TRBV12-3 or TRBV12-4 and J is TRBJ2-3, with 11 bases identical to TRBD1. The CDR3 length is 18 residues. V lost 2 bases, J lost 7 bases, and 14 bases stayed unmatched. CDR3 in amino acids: CASSLSRGQGDIGYTQYF. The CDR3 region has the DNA TGTGCCAGCAGTTTATCTAGGGGACAGGGGGATATTGGATATACGCAGTATTTT.

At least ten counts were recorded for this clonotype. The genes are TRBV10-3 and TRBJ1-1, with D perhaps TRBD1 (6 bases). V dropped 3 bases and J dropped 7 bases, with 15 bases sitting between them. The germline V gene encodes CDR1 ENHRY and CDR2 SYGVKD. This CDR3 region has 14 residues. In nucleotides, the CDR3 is TGTGCCATCAGTGACCTGGACAGCCAAGTTGAAGCTTTCTTT. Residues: CAISDLDSQVEAFF.

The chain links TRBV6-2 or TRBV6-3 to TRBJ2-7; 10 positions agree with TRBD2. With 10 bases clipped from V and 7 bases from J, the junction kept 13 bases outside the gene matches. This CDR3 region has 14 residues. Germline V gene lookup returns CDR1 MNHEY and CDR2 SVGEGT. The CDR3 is CATSILAGASEQYF. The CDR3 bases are TGTGCCACTTCGATTCTAGCGGGAGCAAGTGAGCAGTACTTC.

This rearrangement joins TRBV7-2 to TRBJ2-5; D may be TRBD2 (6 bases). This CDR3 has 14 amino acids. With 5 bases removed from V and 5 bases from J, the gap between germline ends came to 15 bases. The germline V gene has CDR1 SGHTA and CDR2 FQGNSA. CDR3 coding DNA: TGTGCCAGCAGCCCCGTGGGGAGGAGGGAGACCCAGTACTTC. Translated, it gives CASSPVGRRETQYF.

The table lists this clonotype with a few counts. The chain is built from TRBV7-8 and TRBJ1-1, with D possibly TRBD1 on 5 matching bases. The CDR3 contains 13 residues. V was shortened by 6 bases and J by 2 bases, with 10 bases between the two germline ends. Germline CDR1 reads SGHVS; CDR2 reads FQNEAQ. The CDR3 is CASRMTANTEAFF. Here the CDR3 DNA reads TGTGCCAGCAGGATGACAGCTAACACTGAAGCTTTCTTT. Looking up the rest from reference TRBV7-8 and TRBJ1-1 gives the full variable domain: GAGVSQSPRYKVAKRGQDVALRCDPISGHVSLFWYQQALGQGPEFLTYFQNEAQLDKSGLPSDRFFAERPEGSVSTLKIQRTQQEDSAVYLCASRMTANTEAFFGQGTRLTVV.

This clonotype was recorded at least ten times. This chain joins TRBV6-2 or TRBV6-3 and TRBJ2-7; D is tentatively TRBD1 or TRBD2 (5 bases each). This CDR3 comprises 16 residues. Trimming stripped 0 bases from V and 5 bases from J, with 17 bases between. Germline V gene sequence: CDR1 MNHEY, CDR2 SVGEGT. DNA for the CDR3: TGTGCCAGCAGTTACTCCTATCGAGGGGTTGGTAACGAGCAGTACTTC. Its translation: CASSYSYRGVGNEQYF.

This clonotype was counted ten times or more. The CDR3 DNA follows: TGTGCCAGTAGTACTATGAGTGGGGGCCGTCAAATATATAGCAATCAGCCCCAGCATTTT. It encodes CASSTMSGGRQIYSNQPQHF. This chain joins TRBV19 and TRBJ1-5; maybe TRBD1 (6 bases). Germline V gene sequence: CDR1 LNHDA, CDR2 SQIVND (reference sequence). The CDR3 totals 20 residues. V was clipped by 4 bases and J by 0 bases, with 25 bases between them.

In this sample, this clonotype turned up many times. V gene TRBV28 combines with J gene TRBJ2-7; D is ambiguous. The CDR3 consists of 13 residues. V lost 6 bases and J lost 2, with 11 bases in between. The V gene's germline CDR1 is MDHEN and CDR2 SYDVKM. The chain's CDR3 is CASRRSGPYEQYF. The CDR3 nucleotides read TGTGCCAGCAGGCGATCCGGCCCCTACGAGCAGTACTTC.

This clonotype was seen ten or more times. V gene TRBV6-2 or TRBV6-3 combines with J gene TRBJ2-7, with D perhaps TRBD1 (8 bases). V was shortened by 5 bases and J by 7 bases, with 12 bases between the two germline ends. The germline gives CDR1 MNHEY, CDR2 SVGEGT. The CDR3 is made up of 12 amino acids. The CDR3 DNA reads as TGTGCCAGCAGTCTACAGGGGGGGGAGCAGTACTTC. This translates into CASSLQGGEQYF.

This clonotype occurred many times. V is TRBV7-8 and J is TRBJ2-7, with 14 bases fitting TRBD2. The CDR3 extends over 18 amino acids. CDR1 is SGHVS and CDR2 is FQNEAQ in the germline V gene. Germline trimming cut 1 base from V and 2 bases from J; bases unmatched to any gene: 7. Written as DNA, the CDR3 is TGTGCCAGCAGCTTAGTAGCCAGGACTAGCGGGAGGACCTACGAGCAGTACTTC. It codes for CASSLVARTSGRTYEQYF.

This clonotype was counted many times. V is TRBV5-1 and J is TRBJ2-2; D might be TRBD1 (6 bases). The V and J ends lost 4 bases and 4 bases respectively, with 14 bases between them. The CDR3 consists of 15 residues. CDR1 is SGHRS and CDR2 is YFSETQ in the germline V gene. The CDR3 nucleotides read TGCGCCAGCAGCGAACAGGGTGACGGCACCGGGGAGCTGTTTTTT. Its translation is CASSEQGDGTGELFF.

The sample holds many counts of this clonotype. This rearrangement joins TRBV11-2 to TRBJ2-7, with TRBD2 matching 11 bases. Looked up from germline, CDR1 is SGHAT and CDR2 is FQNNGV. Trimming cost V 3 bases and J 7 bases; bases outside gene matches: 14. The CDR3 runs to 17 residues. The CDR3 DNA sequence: TGTGCCAGCAGCTTTGGGGGATATAGCGGGAGGGCCCAGGAGCAGTACTTC. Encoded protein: CASSFGGYSGRAQEQYF.

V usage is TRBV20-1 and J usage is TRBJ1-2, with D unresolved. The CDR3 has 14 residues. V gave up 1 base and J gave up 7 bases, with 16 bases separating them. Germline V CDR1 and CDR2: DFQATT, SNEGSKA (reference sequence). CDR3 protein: CSARGGQVEGGYTF. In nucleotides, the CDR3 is TGCAGTGCTAGAGGAGGGCAGGTGGAGGGTGGCTACACCTTC.

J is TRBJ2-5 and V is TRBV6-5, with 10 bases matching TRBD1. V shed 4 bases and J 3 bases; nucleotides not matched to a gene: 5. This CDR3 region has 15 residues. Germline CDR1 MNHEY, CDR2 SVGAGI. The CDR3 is CASSWDRGFKETQYF. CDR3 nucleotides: TGTGCCAGCAGTTGGGACAGGGGATTCAAAGAGACCCAGTACTTC.

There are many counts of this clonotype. The CDR3 reads CASSPPGSFYEQYF. The CDR3 DNA reads as TGTGCCAGCAGTCCTCCGGGGAGTTTCTACGAGCAGTACTTC. The chain joins TRBV6-1 to TRBJ2-7; possible D gene TRBD2, 5 bases. Germline V gives CDR1 MNHNS, CDR2 SASEGT. Trimming left V 5 bases short and J 3 bases short, with 14 bases between. The CDR3 loop spans 14 amino acids.

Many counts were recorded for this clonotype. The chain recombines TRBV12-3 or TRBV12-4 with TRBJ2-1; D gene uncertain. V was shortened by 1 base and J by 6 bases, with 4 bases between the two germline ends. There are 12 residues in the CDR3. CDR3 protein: CASSLVRNEQFF. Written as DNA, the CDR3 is TGTGCCAGCAGTTTAGTCCGCAATGAGCAGTTCTTC.

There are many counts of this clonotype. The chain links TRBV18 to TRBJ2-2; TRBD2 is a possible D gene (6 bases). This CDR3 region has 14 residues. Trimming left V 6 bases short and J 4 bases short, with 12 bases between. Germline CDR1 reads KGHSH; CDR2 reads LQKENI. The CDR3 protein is CASSKRVPTGELFF. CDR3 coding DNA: TGTGCCAGCTCGAAGCGGGTACCCACCGGGGAGCTGTTTTTT. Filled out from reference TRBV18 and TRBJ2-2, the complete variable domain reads NAGVMQNPRHLVRRRGQEARLRCSPMKGHSHVYWYRQLPEEGLKFMVYLQKENIIDESGMPKERFSAEFPKEGPSILRIQQVVRGDSAAYFCASSKRVPTGELFFGEGSRLTVL.

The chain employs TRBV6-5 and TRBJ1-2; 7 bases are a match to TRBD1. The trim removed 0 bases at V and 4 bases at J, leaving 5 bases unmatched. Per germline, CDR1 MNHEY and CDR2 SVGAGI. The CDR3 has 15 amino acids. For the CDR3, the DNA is TGTGCCAGCAGTTACTCTCACAGGGGCATCTATGGCTACACCTTC. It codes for CASSYSHRGIYGYTF.

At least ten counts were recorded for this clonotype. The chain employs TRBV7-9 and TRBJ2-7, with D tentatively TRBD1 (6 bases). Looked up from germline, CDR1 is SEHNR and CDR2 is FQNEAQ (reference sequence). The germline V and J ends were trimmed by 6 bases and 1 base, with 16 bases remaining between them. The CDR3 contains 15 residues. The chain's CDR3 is CASSSGVGVSYEQYF. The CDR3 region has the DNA TGTGCCAGCAGTTCAGGGGTGGGGGTTTCCTACGAGCAGTACTTC.

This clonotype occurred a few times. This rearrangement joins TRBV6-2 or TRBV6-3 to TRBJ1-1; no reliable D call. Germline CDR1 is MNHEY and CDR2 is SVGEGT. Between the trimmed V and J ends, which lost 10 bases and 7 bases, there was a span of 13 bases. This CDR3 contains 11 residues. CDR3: CATSLNGEAFF. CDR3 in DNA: TGTGCCACCTCTCTAAACGGTGAAGCTTTCTTT.

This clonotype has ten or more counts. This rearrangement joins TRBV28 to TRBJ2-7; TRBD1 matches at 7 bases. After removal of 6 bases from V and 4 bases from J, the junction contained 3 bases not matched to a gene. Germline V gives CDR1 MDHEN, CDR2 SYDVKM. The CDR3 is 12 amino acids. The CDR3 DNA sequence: TGTGCCAGCAGCGGGACAGAGTACGAGCAGTACTTC. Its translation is CASSGTEYEQYF.

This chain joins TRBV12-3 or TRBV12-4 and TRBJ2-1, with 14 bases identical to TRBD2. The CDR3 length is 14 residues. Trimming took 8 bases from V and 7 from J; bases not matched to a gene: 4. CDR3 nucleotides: TGTGCCAGCGGGACTAGCGGGAGCTTGAATGAGCAGTTCTTC. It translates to CASGTSGSLNEQFF.

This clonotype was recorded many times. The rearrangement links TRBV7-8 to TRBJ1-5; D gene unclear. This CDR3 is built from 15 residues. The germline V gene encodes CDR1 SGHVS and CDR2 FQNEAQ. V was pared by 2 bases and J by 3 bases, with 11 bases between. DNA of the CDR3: TGTGCCAGCAGCTTATATGAGGGATCCAATCAGCCCCAGCATTTT. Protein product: CASSLYEGSNQPQHF.